The rows below give T cell receptor beta chains drawn from one sample of a study of T cell responses to AZD1222 COVID-19 vaccine. Sequencing was performed with immunoSEQ multiplex PCR; in TCRdb, only in-frame clones are kept and a portion is missing. The repertoire holds about 160,000 clones, with about 90% as singletons. The starting material was peripheral blood, obtained on day 0 of MenACWY control vaccination. The receptors derive from an adult in good health. CDR3s include the opening cysteine and the closing phenylalanine or tryptophan. Fields, in order: D gene, V gene, J gene, clone size, CDR3 protein, CDR3 DNA. A D gene is named only where the DNA matches it firmly. Clone size is not always given. Where it is, it says once, few, many or a class for expanded clones.

d_call: -
v_call: TRBV7-2
j_call: TRBJ1-4
clone_size: -
cdr3_aa: CASSLVRGLEEKLFF
cdr3_nt: TGTGCCAGCAGCTTAGTCCGGGGATTGGAGGAAAAACTGTTTTTT

d_call: -
v_call: TRBV19
j_call: TRBJ1-2
clone_size: few
cdr3_aa: CASSVNSYGYTF
cdr3_nt: TGTGCCAGTAGTGTTAACAGCTATGGCTACACCTTC

d_call: -
v_call: TRBV18
j_call: TRBJ1-4
clone_size: -
cdr3_aa: CASSQSPGNEKLFF
cdr3_nt: TGTGCCAGCTCACAGTCGCCTGGGAATGAAAAACTGTTTTTT

d_call: TRBD2
v_call: TRBV5-8
j_call: TRBJ2-1
clone_size: -
cdr3_aa: CASSAGLTTYNEQFF
cdr3_nt: TGTGCCAGCAGCGCGGGACTAACTACGTACAATGAGCAGTTCTTC

d_call: -
v_call: TRBV11-2
j_call: TRBJ2-7
clone_size: -
cdr3_aa: CASSQAYYEQYF
cdr3_nt: TGTGCCAGCAGCCAGGCGTACTACGAGCAGTACTTC

d_call: TRBD1
v_call: TRBV7-9
j_call: TRBJ1-2
clone_size: once
cdr3_aa: CASSLGQGDWVSDGYTF
cdr3_nt: TGTGCCAGCAGCTTAGGACAGGGGGATTGGGTGAGCGATGGCTACACCTTC

d_call: -
v_call: TRBV27
j_call: TRBJ2-2
clone_size: -
cdr3_aa: CASSDAWELFF
cdr3_nt: TGTGCCAGCAGTGATGCCTGGGAGCTGTTTTTT

d_call: -
v_call: TRBV9
j_call: TRBJ1-2
clone_size: -
cdr3_aa: CASSPGEDLGYTF
cdr3_nt: TGTGCCAGCAGCCCCGGTGAGGATCTGGGCTACACCTTC

d_call: -
v_call: TRBV7-2
j_call: TRBJ2-1
clone_size: -
cdr3_aa: CASSLGGRSYNEQFF
cdr3_nt: TGTGCCAGCAGCTTAGGTGGGAGATCCTACAATGAGCAGTTCTTC

d_call: -
v_call: TRBV6-5
j_call: TRBJ1-2
clone_size: -
cdr3_aa: CASSYGGPADYGYTF
cdr3_nt: TGTGCCAGCAGTTACGGGGGGCCGGCTGACTATGGCTACACCTTC

d_call: -
v_call: TRBV5-6
j_call: TRBJ2-7
clone_size: -
cdr3_aa: CASMRRGALGEQYF
cdr3_nt: TGTGCCAGCATGAGGAGGGGGGCACTGGGCGAGCAGTACTTC

d_call: -
v_call: TRBV19
j_call: TRBJ2-3
clone_size: -
cdr3_aa: CASRQGRNADTQYF
cdr3_nt: TGTGCCAGCCGCCAGGGGAGGAACGCAGATACGCAGTATTTT

d_call: -
v_call: TRBV5-1
j_call: TRBJ1-2
clone_size: -
cdr3_aa: CAPLGPTVNYGYTF
cdr3_nt: TGCGCCCCCCTTGGTCCGACAGTTAACTATGGCTACACCTTC

d_call: TRBD2
v_call: TRBV5-1
j_call: TRBJ2-3
clone_size: -
cdr3_aa: CASSFGGRADTQYF
cdr3_nt: TGCGCCAGCAGCTTCGGCGGGAGGGCGGATACGCAGTATTTT

d_call: -
v_call: TRBV19
j_call: TRBJ2-7
clone_size: -
cdr3_aa: CASSTQKYEQYF
cdr3_nt: TGTGCCAGTAGTACCCAAAAGTACGAGCAGTACTTC

d_call: TRBD1
v_call: TRBV28
j_call: TRBJ1-6
clone_size: -
cdr3_aa: CASSKDRNNSPLHF
cdr3_nt: TGTGCCAGCAGCAAGGACAGGAATAATTCACCCCTCCACTTT

d_call: -
v_call: TRBV7-3
j_call: TRBJ2-1
clone_size: -
cdr3_aa: CASSLRPSARSYNEQFF
cdr3_nt: TGTGCCAGCAGCTTACGGCCCAGCGCCCGCTCCTACAATGAGCAGTTCTTC

d_call: TRBD1
v_call: TRBV7-9
j_call: TRBJ2-7
clone_size: -
cdr3_aa: CASSLGSGQGIHEQYF
cdr3_nt: TGTGCCAGCAGCTTAGGGTCGGGACAGGGGATACACGAGCAGTACTTC

d_call: TRBD1
v_call: TRBV28
j_call: TRBJ1-5
clone_size: -
cdr3_aa: CASRNQGAGQPQHF
cdr3_nt: TGTGCCAGCAGGAATCAGGGGGCCGGTCAGCCCCAGCATTTT